Following are 8 T cell receptor beta chains from one sample sequenced in a study of post-analysis software for immune sequencing data. General study results and limits: Comparison of patients with controls showed five TRBV segments more frequent in patients, TRBV5-6, TRBV5-1 and TRBV20-1 among them.

TCR beta cDNA libraries included unique molecular identifiers. Via MiXCR, TCRdb re-called the PCR reads, giving one row per CDR3 protein. The sample shows more than 500,000 distinct CDR3 sequences, about a third of them seen only once. These receptors are not linked to any known antigen. The sample comprised blood. The receptor source for this set is a girl younger than 18 with multiple sclerosis.

This clonotype has just a few counts. V is TRBV24-1 and J is TRBJ2-1; weak D call: TRBD1 (5 bases). Trimming took off 3 bases at V and 4 bases at J, with 18 bases between the two ends. The germline gives CDR1 KGHDR, CDR2 SFDVKD. The CDR3 runs to 17 residues. The CDR3 loop reads CATSDNPGLPFYNEQFF. For the CDR3, the DNA is TGTGCCACCAGTGATAACCCAGGGTTACCTTTTTACAATGAGCAGTTCTTC.

The rearrangement joins TRBV7-2 to TRBJ1-1, with unresolved D. The CDR3 loop spans 14 amino acids. Germline CDR1 reads SGHTA; CDR2 reads FQGNSA. Between the trimmed V and J ends, which lost 5 bases and 1 base, there was a span of 11 bases. The DNA for the CDR3 is TGTGCCAGCAGCGCGAACTGGGGGAACACTGAAGCTTTCTTT. It specifies CASSANWGNTEAFF.

The chain couples TRBV6-1 to TRBJ2-7, with 7 positions matching TRBD1. J lost 3 bases, V lost 3 bases, and 8 bases had no gene match. The CDR3 is 15 residues long. Germline values: CDR1 MNHNS, CDR2 SASEGT. CDR3 sequence: CASSEGDSHLYEQYF. As DNA, the CDR3 is TGTGCCAGCAGTGAGGGGGACAGCCATCTCTACGAGCAGTACTTC.

This clonotype was detected a few times. The chain uses TRBV6-6 and TRBJ1-2; unclear D gene. Germline V gives CDR1 MNHNY, CDR2 SVGAGI (reference sequence). Trimming pared 2 bases from V and 2 bases from J, leaving 3 bases between. The CDR3 loop spans 12 amino acids. CDR3 protein: CASSYGNYGYTF. The CDR3 DNA reads as TGTGCCAGCAGTTACGGGAACTATGGCTACACCTTC.

This clonotype was detected a few times. The chain employs TRBV10-3 and TRBJ2-3; tentatively, D is TRBD1 (5 bases). With 11 bases removed from V and 0 bases from J, the gap between germline ends came to 12 bases. Germline V CDR1 and CDR2: ENHRY, SYGVKD. The CDR3 sequence is 13 residues long. CDR3 sequence reads: CASLDTSTDTQYF. The CDR3 nucleotides are TGTGCCTCCTTGGACACCAGCACAGATACGCAGTATTTT.

This clonotype turned up a few times. The V and J genes are TRBV11-2 and TRBJ2-1, with D perhaps TRBD1 or TRBD2 (6 bases each). CDR3 size: 17 residues. Germline-derived CDR1 and CDR2 are SGHAT and FQNNGV. V gave up 1 base and J gave up 1 base, with 14 bases separating them. The CDR3 is CASSLGNGGRSYNEQFF. In DNA, the CDR3 is TGTGCCAGCAGCTTAGGGAATGGGGGGCGATCCTACAATGAGCAGTTCTTC. Together with reference TRBV11-2 and TRBJ2-1, the CDR3 gives the full variable domain: EAGVAQSPRYKIIEKRQSVAFWCNPISGHATLYWYQQILGQGPKLLIQFQNNGVVDDSQLPKDRFSAERLKGVDSTLKIQPAKLEDSAVYLCASSLGNGGRSYNEQFFGPGTRLTVL.

On this clonotype: A read error may produce the germline difference seen at one junction end. The rearrangement links TRBV5-1 to TRBJ2-3, with 7 bases lining up with TRBD2. The CDR3 length is 16 residues. In germline, CDR1 is SGHRS, CDR2 YFSETQ. The CDR3, as DNA: TGCGCCGGCAGCTTGACCCTAGCGGCTAGCACAGATACGCAGTATTTT. Amino acids: CAGSLTLAASTDTQYF.

The rearrangement links TRBV5-6 to TRBJ2-3; TRBD1 or TRBD2 may be the D gene (5 bases each). This CDR3 has 15 amino acids. Trimming left V 2 bases short and J 6 bases short, with 16 bases between. Germline V lookup: CDR1 SGHDT, CDR2 YYEEEE. In nucleotides, the CDR3 is TGTGCCAGCAGCTTACCGTCCGGGGCCCCGGATACGCAGTATTTT. This sequence encodes CASSLPSGAPDTQYF. The variable domain in full, completed from reference TRBV5-6 and TRBJ2-3, reads DAGVTQSPTHLIKTRGQQVTLRCSPKSGHDTVSWYQQALGQGPQFIFQYYEEEERQRGNFPDRFSGHQFPNYSSELNVNALLLGDSALYLCASSLPSGAPDTQYFGPGTRLTVL.